Following are 22 T cell receptor beta chains from one sample sequenced in a study of T cell responses to AZD1222 COVID-19 vaccine. The protocol was immunoSEQ multiplex PCR, while the TCRdb copy is restricted to in-frame clones and leaves out a portion. The table lists 95,000 to 150,000 clones, around 93% of them singletons. The sequencing used peripheral blood, collected on day 0 of AZD1222 vaccination. The receptors originated from an adult in good health.

The V call is TRBV16, the J call TRBJ1-2, with D perhaps TRBD1 (6 bases). V was trimmed by 2 bases and J by 8 bases, leaving 12 bases between them. CDR3 size: 13 residues. Germline CDR1 and CDR2: KGHSY and FQNENV. Here the CDR3 DNA reads TGTGCCAGCAGCCAACGGGCAGGGGACGGCTACACCTTC. Translation: CASSQRAGDGYTF.

The V gene is TRBV2, the J gene TRBJ1-5; 9 bases are shared with TRBD1. Trimming cost V 9 bases and J 8 bases; bases outside gene matches: 11. Per the germline V gene, CDR1 is SNHLY and CDR2 is FYNNEI. The CDR3 has 14 residues. CDR3 DNA sequence: TGTGCCAGTAAACGGGACAGGGAAGCTAAGCCCCAGCATTTT. This codes for CASKRDREAKPQHF.

The chain is built from TRBV28 and TRBJ1-5; D not certain. Germline V gene data show CDR1 as MDHEN and CDR2 as SYDVKM. Trimming left V 8 bases short and J 9 bases short, with 14 bases between. This CDR3 has 12 residues. The CDR3 DNA is TGTGCCAGCCGGTCGGCAGGAAGGCCCCAGCATTTT. Translating it yields CASRSAGRPQHF.

The chain recombines TRBV7-8 with TRBJ1-3; D is possibly TRBD1 (5 bases). With 0 bases removed from V and 0 bases from J, the gap between germline ends came to 6 bases. Germline V gene lookup returns CDR1 SGHVS and CDR2 FQNEAQ. CDR3 length: 15 amino acids. The CDR3 protein is CASSLAGGSGNTIYF. The CDR3 bases are TGTGCCAGCAGCTTAGCCGGGGGCTCTGGAAACACCATATATTTT.

The chain is built from TRBV6-4 and TRBJ2-3; the match to TRBD2 covers 9 bases. The CDR3 has 16 amino acids. Per germline, CDR1 MRHNA and CDR2 SNTAGT. V lost 0 bases, J lost 3 bases, and 4 bases stayed unmatched. CDR3 loop: CASSDSGGGGTDTQYF. DNA of the CDR3: TGTGCCAGCAGTGACTCCGGCGGGGGGGGAACAGATACGCAGTATTTT.

V usage is TRBV13 and J usage is TRBJ2-7; D gene uncertain. With 8 bases removed from V and 3 bases from J, the gap between germline ends came to 17 bases. The CDR3 length is 14 residues. Per the germline V gene, CDR1 is PRHDT and CDR2 is FYEKMQ (reference sequence). CDR3 amino acids: CASGYATEDYEQYF. Here the CDR3 DNA reads TGTGCCAGCGGGTACGCTACCGAAGACTACGAGCAGTACTTC. The variable domain in full, completed from reference TRBV13 and TRBJ2-7, reads AAGVIQSPRHLIKEKRETATLKCYPIPRHDTVYWYQQGPGQDPQFLISFYEKMQSDKGSIPDRFSAQQFSDYHSELNMSSLELGDSALYFCASGYATEDYEQYFGPGTRLTVT.

V usage is TRBV6-5 and J usage is TRBJ2-2; maybe TRBD2 (6 bases). The CDR3 runs 15 residues. The germline V gene encodes CDR1 MNHEY and CDR2 SVGAGI. V lost 5 bases and J lost 2, with 12 bases in between. The CDR3 region is CASSPEGLNTGELFF. The CDR3 DNA sequence: TGTGCCAGCAGTCCGGAGGGCCTCAACACCGGGGAGCTGTTTTTT.

The chain is built from TRBV28 and TRBJ1-5, with a possible D match to TRBD1 (6 bases). The CDR3 has 16 residues. Trimming pared 6 bases from V and 4 bases from J, leaving 19 bases between. The germline gives CDR1 MDHEN, CDR2 SYDVKM. CDR3 in DNA: TGTGCCAGCAGAACACAGGGAAACCCGTATAATCAGCCCCAGCATTTT. Translating gives CASRTQGNPYNQPQHF.

The table lists this clone with a count of one. CDR3 in DNA: TGTGCCAGCTCACTTTCCGGGACACCGAATTCACCCCTCCACTTT. Amino acids: CASSLSGTPNSPLHF. The V gene is TRBV18, the J gene TRBJ1-6; TRBD1 is a possible D gene (6 bases). Germline CDR1 KGHSH, CDR2 LQKENI. Trimming removed 4 bases from V and 7 bases from J, with 14 bases in between. The CDR3 is 15 residues long. Full variable domain (rest looked up from reference TRBV18 and TRBJ1-6): NAGVMQNPRHLVRRRGQEARLRCSPMKGHSHVYWYRQLPEEGLKFMVYLQKENIIDESGMPKERFSAEFPKEGPSILRIQQVVRGDSAAYFCASSLSGTPNSPLHFGNGTRLTVT.

The chain combines TRBV11-3 with TRBJ2-1, with 11 bases fitting TRBD1. With 0 bases clipped from V and 9 bases from J, the junction kept 13 bases outside the gene matches. The CDR3 loop spans 18 amino acids. Germline V gives CDR1 SGHNT, CDR2 YENEEA. CDR3 sequence (DNA): TGTGCCAGCAGCTTAGATCTCAGGACAGGGGGCTATAAGGCTGAGCAGTTCTTC. It specifies CASSLDLRTGGYKAEQFF. The full variable domain, rest sourced from reference TRBV11-3 and TRBJ2-1, is EAGVVQSPRYKIIEKKQPVAFWCNPISGHNTLYWYLQNLGQGPELLIRYENEEAVDDSQLPKDRFSAERLKGVDSTLKIQPAELGDSAVYLCASSLDLRTGGYKAEQFFGPGTRLTVL.

In DNA form, the CDR3 reads TGTGCCAGCAGCTTAGAGGCAGGGGAGTGGGGAAACACCATATATTTT. This sequence encodes CASSLEAGEWGNTIYF. The gene calls are TRBV7-9 and TRBJ1-3; D might be TRBD1 (6 bases). The V gene lost 1 base and the J gene lost 4 bases, with 14 bases spanning the gap. In germline, CDR1 is SEHNR, CDR2 FQNEAQ (reference sequence). The CDR3 loop spans 16 amino acids.

By share, this clone ranks as medium-sized (0.01 to 0.1%). The chain uses TRBV19 and TRBJ1-5; TRBD1 agrees at 7 bases. The V gene end was trimmed by 6 bases and the J gene end by 2 bases; junction bases not matched to a gene: 7. CDR1 is LNHDA and CDR2 is SQIVND in the germline V gene (reference sequence). This CDR3 contains 15 residues. CDR3 sequence: CASRTGWVGNQPQHF. CDR3 sequence (DNA): TGTGCCAGTAGGACAGGGTGGGTGGGCAATCAGCCCCAGCATTTT.

The chain carries TRBV2 and TRBJ2-3, with D hard to call. From germline, CDR1 is SNHLY and CDR2 FYNNEI. CDR3 size: 12 residues. Trimming removed 4 bases from V and 3 bases from J, with 5 bases in between. CDR3 region: CASSGPTDTQYF. CDR3 coding DNA: TGTGCCAGCAGTGGACCGACAGATACGCAGTATTTT.

The chain combines TRBV2 with TRBJ1-1, with 9 positions matching TRBD1. With 10 bases clipped from V and 1 base from J, the junction kept 4 bases outside the gene matches. The CDR3 consists of 13 residues. The germline gives CDR1 SNHLY, CDR2 FYNNEI. CDR3 DNA: TGTGCCATAAAACAGGGGGCGAACACTGAAGCTTTCTTT. Translating it yields CAIKQGANTEAFF. The complete variable domain, with remaining parts taken from reference TRBV2 and TRBJ1-1, reads EPEVTQTPSHQVTQMGQEVILRCVPISNHLYFYWYRQILGQKVEFLVSFYNNEISEKSEIFDDQFSVERPDGSNFTLKIRSTKLEDSAMYFCAIKQGANTEAFFGQGTRLTVV.

The V call is TRBV7-2, the J call TRBJ1-3; D gene uncertain. The CDR3 has 13 amino acids. V dropped 8 bases and J dropped 0 bases, with 8 bases sitting between them. Germline V CDR1 and CDR2: SGHTA, FQGNSA. CDR3 residues: CASASNSGNTIYF. For the CDR3, the DNA is TGTGCCAGCGCCTCAAACTCTGGAAACACCATATATTTT.

This clone was seen a few times. The V call is TRBV5-4, the J call TRBJ2-7; 8 nucleotides match TRBD1. V lost 4 bases, J lost 6 bases, and 6 bases stayed unmatched. The length of the CDR3 is 13 residues. The germline CDR1 and CDR2 sequences are SGHNT and YYREEE (reference sequence). The CDR3 nucleotides are TGTGCCAGCAGCCGGTCAGGGGGCGGCGAGCAGTACTTC. Translation gives CASSRSGGGEQYF. Supplemented by reference TRBV5-4 and TRBJ2-7, the full variable domain reads ETGVTQSPTHLIKTRGQQVTLRCSSQSGHNTVSWYQQALGQGPQFIFQYYREEENGRGNFPPRFSGLQFPNYSSELNVNALELDDSALYLCASSRSGGGEQYFGPGTRLTVT.

This clone was counted between two and nine times. V gene TRBV28 combines with J gene TRBJ2-7; perhaps TRBD1 as D (6 bases). The CDR3 sequence is 12 residues long. V was shortened by 4 bases and J by 6 bases, with 10 bases between the two germline ends. Germline V gene lookup returns CDR1 MDHEN and CDR2 SYDVKM. This CDR3 reads CASSWTATEQYF. CDR3 DNA sequence: TGTGCCAGCAGTTGGACAGCAACCGAGCAGTACTTC.

V is TRBV30 and J is TRBJ2-1, with D maybe TRBD2 (5 bases). CDR3 size: 12 residues. Trimming shortened V by 5 bases and J by 6 bases, and 11 bases separated the two germline ends. Germline V gene sequence: CDR1 GTSNPN, CDR2 SVGIG (reference sequence). This chain's CDR3 is CAWAIAGNEQFF. DNA of the CDR3: TGTGCCTGGGCCATCGCGGGCAATGAGCAGTTCTTC.

V and J are TRBV11-2 and TRBJ2-5, with D perhaps matching TRBD2 (5 bases). Deletions cut 10 bases from V and 7 bases from J, with 19 bases between. The CDR3 length is 13 residues. In germline, CDR1 is SGHAT, CDR2 FQNNGV. As DNA, the CDR3 is TGTGCCACCCGGGCCCCCAGCGGTGGGACCCAGTACTTC. The encoded protein is CATRAPSGGTQYF. Supplemented by reference TRBV11-2 and TRBJ2-5, the full variable domain reads EAGVAQSPRYKIIEKRQSVAFWCNPISGHATLYWYQQILGQGPKLLIQFQNNGVVDDSQLPKDRFSAERLKGVDSTLKIQPAKLEDSAVYLCATRAPSGGTQYFGPGTRLLVL.

J is TRBJ1-6 and V is TRBV27; no clear D gene. V was trimmed by 2 bases and J by 7 bases, leaving 3 bases between them. The CDR3 totals 12 residues. Per germline, CDR1 MNHEY and CDR2 SMNVEV (reference sequence). The CDR3 reads CASSLPNSPLHF. In DNA form, the CDR3 reads TGTGCCAGCAGTTTACCCAATTCACCCCTCCACTTT.

This clone was recorded once. This chain joins TRBV11-2 and TRBJ1-2; D ambiguous. The germline V gene encodes CDR1 SGHAT and CDR2 FQNNGV. The CDR3 is made up of 14 amino acids. Trimming left V 5 bases short and J 1 base short, with 11 bases between. The CDR3 sequence: CASSARTYNYGYTF. The CDR3 DNA reads as TGTGCCAGCAGCGCGCGGACTTATAACTATGGCTACACCTTC.

V gene TRBV4-1 combines with J gene TRBJ1-5; D unclear. Germline V gene lookup returns CDR1 MGHRA and CDR2 YSYEKL. V lost 0 bases, J lost 4 bases, and 16 bases lay in between. The length of the CDR3 is 17 residues. For the CDR3, the DNA is TGCGCCAGCAGCCAAGAAGGAGCTGGATTGATGAATCAGCCCCAGCATTTT. This sequence encodes CASSQEGAGLMNQPQHF.